This T cell receptor beta chain appears in the sequencing data of a study of T cell responses to AZD1222 COVID-19 vaccine. The wider study: Some second doses came at about 4 weeks and others at about 12 weeks; these were pooled.

The CDR3 covers 13 residues. CDR1 is SGHTA and CDR2 is FQGTGA in the germline V gene. The V end was cut by 5 bases, the J end by 1 base, with 9 bases between. This table comes from immunoSEQ multiplex PCR, and its TCRdb copy is limited to in-frame clones, with some not included. The sample lists about 92,000 clones, about nine tenths seen once, with approximately 25% in the top ten. This TCR derives from an adult in good health. The material sequenced was peripheral blood, taken on day 0 of AZD1222 vaccination. The V gene is TRBV7-3, the J gene TRBJ2-7; TRBD2 is a possible D gene (6 bases). The CDR3 sequence: CASSKGLSYEQYF. The CDR3 region has the DNA TGTGCCAGCAGCAAAGGACTATCCTACGAGCAGTACTTC.